This entry is about one T cell receptor beta chain. The antigen is undetermined. Data came from immunoSEQ multiplex PCR; TCRdb stores just in-frame clones and leaves some out. The sample lists about 31,000 clones, about 87% occurring once. The data derive from a study of OX40 agonist ivuxolimab in advanced cancers. Turning to the study itself: Intravenous ivuxolimab at 0.01 to 10 mg/kg was given to patients every 2 weeks. Points from the study as a whole: In general, CD8+ T cells held more expanded clones than CD4+ did, on average. Clonal expansion from baseline to week 6 occurred in both CD4+ and CD8+ T cells.

A history of autoimmune disease or systemic immunosuppression excluded patients. The CDR3 spans 15 residues. The ends were cut back, 0 bases at V and 0 bases at J, with 9 bases in the middle. The V gene's germline CDR1 is SGHKS and CDR2 YYEKEE (reference sequence). The source is an adult with an advanced solid tumor such as melanoma, head and neck, liver or kidney cancer. This chain uses TRBV5-5 with TRBJ1-1; no clear D. The starting material was CD4+ or CD8+ T cells sorted from blood, obtained in a trial of the OX40 agonist ivuxolimab. CDR3 bases: TGTGCCAGCAGCTTGGGGCGGCCCATGAACACTGAAGCTTTCTTT. Translation gives CASSLGRPMNTEAFF.